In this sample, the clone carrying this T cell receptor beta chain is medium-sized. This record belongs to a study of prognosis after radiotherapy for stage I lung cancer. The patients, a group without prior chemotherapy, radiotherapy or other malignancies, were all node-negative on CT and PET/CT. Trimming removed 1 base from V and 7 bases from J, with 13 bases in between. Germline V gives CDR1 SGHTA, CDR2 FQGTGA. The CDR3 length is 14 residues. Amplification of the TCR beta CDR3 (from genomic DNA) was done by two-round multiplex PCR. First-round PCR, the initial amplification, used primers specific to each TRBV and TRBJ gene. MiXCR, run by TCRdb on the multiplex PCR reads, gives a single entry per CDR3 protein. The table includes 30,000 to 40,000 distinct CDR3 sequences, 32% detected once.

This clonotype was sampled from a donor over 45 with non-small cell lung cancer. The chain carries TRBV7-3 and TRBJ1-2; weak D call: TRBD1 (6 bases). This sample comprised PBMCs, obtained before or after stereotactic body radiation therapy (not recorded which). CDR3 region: CASSLIGGGGGYTF. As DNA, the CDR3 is TGTGCCAGCAGCTTAATCGGGGGGGGCGGTGGCTACACCTTC.